The T cell receptor beta chain described here comes from a study of CXCR3-negative and CXCR3-positive naive CD8 T cells. It was by 5' RACE with UMI labels that the TRB cDNA libraries were prepared. After re-calling the 5' RACE reads, TCRdb lists one entry per CDR3 protein, DNA absent. This sample's clone table lists about 130,000 distinct CDR3 sequences. Germline CDR1 SGHKS, CDR2 YYEKEE (reference sequence). The CDR3 runs to 16 residues. Sequencing was carried out using naive CXCR3- CD8+ T cells from blood. Subset given: CD45RO-CCR7+CD27+CD95- naive CD8+ T cells lacking CXCR3 (TNR3-). The TCR sequence derives from a human donor in good health. Some clones in this sample may be carry-over from other donors' samples. J is TRBJ2-1 and V is TRBV5-5; TCRdb designates TRBD2, a call that cannot be tested without DNA. The CDR3 sequence: CASSTLEGGSYNEQFF.